The 15 T cell receptor beta chains given below trace back to one sample, sequenced in a study of blood T cell repertoires in COVID-19 (dated by TCRdb to about 2020). The library was prepared using the immunoSEQ multiplex PCR assay. This immuneACCESS table, as held by TCRdb, lists in-frame sequences with V and J called but not all clones. Of the missing ones, under half trace to an unresolved V gene in checked studies; the others have no known cause. The sample table shows about 74,000 clones, and around 70% are seen once. The ten most abundant clones make up roughly 21% of the sample. Sample: peripheral blood. Receptor source: a man in his sixties or seventies with acute or convalescent COVID-19.

The J gene is TRBJ2-1, the V gene TRBV7-9; 9 bases agree with TRBD2. V gave up 6 bases and J gave up 0 bases; unmatched junction bases: 0. Germline V gives CDR1 SEHNR, CDR2 FQNEAQ (reference sequence). The CDR3 contains 14 residues. The CDR3 region has the DNA TGTGCCAGCAGAGCGGGAGGCTCCTACAATGAGCAGTTCTTC. It encodes CASRAGGSYNEQFF.

V is TRBV4-1 and J is TRBJ1-4, with 8 positions matching TRBD1. V shed 1 base, J shed 6 bases, and the junction held 7 bases outside the gene matches. CDR3 length: 16 amino acids. CDR1 and CDR2 from the germline V gene are MGHRA and YSYEKL. CDR3 DNA: TGCGCCAGCAGCCAAGTCCCCGCGGACAGGGATGAAAAACTGTTTTTT. Translated: CASSQVPADRDEKLFF.

The chain is built from TRBV7-2 and TRBJ2-7; no firm D call. Germline CDR1 reads SGHTA; CDR2 reads FQGNSA. The CDR3 is made up of 13 amino acids. Trimming shortened V by 2 bases and J by 4 bases, and 9 bases separated the two germline ends. In nucleotides, the CDR3 is TGTGCCAGCAGCTTAAGCGCGGAGTACGAGCAGTACTTC. Its translation: CASSLSAEYEQYF.

The rearrangement links TRBV7-2 to TRBJ2-3; 8 nucleotides match TRBD2. Germline lookup yields CDR1 SGHTA and CDR2 FQGNSA. V trimming: 5 bases; J trimming: 4 bases; junction bases outside the gene matches: 14. The CDR3 length is 17 residues. The CDR3 coding sequence is TGTGCCAGCAGCCCTGCGACTCGAGCGGGAGTCTCAGATACGCAGTATTTT. Protein product: CASSPATRAGVSDTQYF.

The chain is built from TRBV25-1 and TRBJ2-1; 7 bases fit TRBD2. The germline gives CDR1 MGHDK, CDR2 SYGVNS. The CDR3 is 18 amino acids. After removal of 2 bases from V and 0 bases from J, the junction contained 10 bases not matched to a gene. CDR3 DNA sequence: TGTGCCAGCAGTGAACCCGCGGGGAGGGCTGCCTCCTACAATGAGCAGTTCTTC. Translating gives CASSEPAGRAASYNEQFF.

The rearrangement uses TRBV6-1 and TRBJ1-1; 7 bases are shared with TRBD1. Trimming at V came to 2 bases and at J to 9 bases, leaving 3 bases not matched to a gene. The CDR3 sequence is 12 residues long. Germline values: CDR1 MNHNS, CDR2 SASEGT. The CDR3 is CASSESRGKAFF. In nucleotides, the CDR3 is TGTGCCAGCAGTGAATCCAGGGGGAAAGCTTTCTTT.

This clone was counted once. V and J are TRBV19 and TRBJ2-1; 8 bases fit TRBD1. The CDR3 runs to 14 residues. CDR1 and CDR2 (germline): LNHDA, SQIVND (reference sequence). J was trimmed by 4 bases and V by 1 base; bases with no gene match: 0. In DNA form, the CDR3 reads TGTGCCAGTAGTATAGGGACAGGGTACAATGAGCAGTTCTTC. Its translation is CASSIGTGYNEQFF.

The chain has TRBV29-1 and TRBJ1-3, with 9 bases identical to TRBD1. With V trimmed by 7 bases and J by 7 bases, 5 bases remained unmatched. Germline loops: CDR1 SQVTM, CDR2 ANQGSEA. CDR3 length: 12 amino acids. The CDR3 protein is CSATTGGNTIYF. The CDR3 region has the DNA TGCAGCGCAACGACAGGGGGGAACACCATATATTTT.

V is TRBV6-6 and J is TRBJ2-5; D not certain. The CDR3 spans 14 residues. Trimming cost V 6 bases and J 1 base, with 12 bases left between them. Per the germline V gene, CDR1 is MNHNY and CDR2 is SVGAGI (reference sequence). The CDR3 sequence: CASSFPEIQETQYF. CDR3 DNA: TGTGCCAGCAGCTTCCCGGAGATCCAAGAGACCCAGTACTTC.

DNA of the CDR3: TGTGCCAGCAGCTTGGGGGGGACTAGCGGGATCGATGAGCAGTTCTTC. Encoded protein: CASSLGGTSGIDEQFF. The chain combines TRBV5-4 with TRBJ2-1, with 13 bases lining up with TRBD2. The CDR3 runs to 16 residues. The J segment lost 8 bases and the V segment lost 0 bases, leaving 5 bases of the junction unmatched. Germline lookup yields CDR1 SGHNT and CDR2 YYREEE (reference sequence).

The chain joins TRBV2 to TRBJ2-5, with D possibly being TRBD1 (6 bases). Per germline, CDR1 SNHLY and CDR2 FYNNEI. The CDR3 is 15 amino acids. Trimming removed 6 bases at V and 0 bases at J, with 14 bases between. The DNA for the CDR3 is TGTGCCAGCAGCCAGGGGCAGGGGTACCAAGAGACCCAGTACTTC. Protein sequence: CASSQGQGYQETQYF.

The chain employs TRBV18 and TRBJ1-6; TRBD1 agrees at 8 bases. Germline assignment: CDR1 KGHSH and CDR2 LQKENI. The CDR3 loop spans 15 amino acids. V was pared by 2 bases and J by 6 bases, with 3 bases of the junction left unmatched. This CDR3 is CASSPSTGGNSPLHF. CDR3 bases: TGTGCCAGCTCACCAAGTACAGGGGGTAATTCACCCCTCCACTTT. The variable domain in full, with the rest retrieved from reference TRBV18 and TRBJ1-6, is NAGVMQNPRHLVRRRGQEARLRCSPMKGHSHVYWYRQLPEEGLKFMVYLQKENIIDESGMPKERFSAEFPKEGPSILRIQQVVRGDSAAYFCASSPSTGGNSPLHFGNGTRLTVT.

This chain connects TRBV28 to TRBJ2-7; D unclear. V was clipped by 5 bases and J by 2 bases, with 4 bases between them. The CDR3 is made up of 11 amino acids. Germline V gene data show CDR1 as MDHEN and CDR2 as SYDVKM. CDR3 in amino acids: CASSPAYEQYF. The CDR3 nucleotides are TGTGCCAGCAGTCCCGCCTACGAGCAGTACTTC.

Here the CDR3 DNA reads TGTGCCAGCAGCTTAGGGCCAGGGGAATACAATGAGCAGTTCTTC. Its protein is CASSLGPGEYNEQFF. The chain is built from TRBV7-2 and TRBJ2-1; D possibly corresponds to TRBD1 (6 bases). CDR1 and CDR2 (germline): SGHTA, FQGNSA. V was pared by 1 base and J by 4 bases, with 11 bases between. The CDR3 consists of 15 residues. The full variable domain, rest sourced from reference TRBV7-2 and TRBJ2-1, is GAGVSQSPSNKVTEKGKDVELRCDPISGHTALYWYRQSLGQGLEFLIYFQGNSAPDKSGLPSDRFSAERTGGSVSTLTIQRTQQEDSAVYLCASSLGPGEYNEQFFGPGTRLTVL.

The rearrangement joins TRBV28 to TRBJ1-4; 8 bases match TRBD1. The CDR3 is 14 residues long. Germline V gene lookup returns CDR1 MDHEN and CDR2 SYDVKM. The V gene end was trimmed by 7 bases and the J gene end by 3 bases; junction bases not matched to a gene: 4. The CDR3 DNA reads TGTGCCAGCATCACAGGGGGGTCTAATGAAAAACTGTTTTTT. This sequence encodes CASITGGSNEKLFF.